A selection of T cell receptor beta chains follows, all from one sample in a study of blood T cells in healthy people across ages. Using its own MiXCR run on the 5' RACE reads, TCRdb lists one record per CDR3 protein. The sample records roughly 830,000 distinct CDR3 sequences, around two thirds being singletons. Sequenced material: blood. The receptors here all came from a man aged 25-40 years in good health. CDR3s include the opening cysteine and the closing phenylalanine or tryptophan. Fields, in order: V gene, D gene, CDR3 protein. A D gene is named only where the DNA matches it firmly.

V: TRBV7-7
D: TRBD1
CDR3: CASSSDREKTQYF

V: TRBV15
D: TRBD2
CDR3: CATSRALAGGGEQFF

V: TRBV4-3
D: -
CDR3: CASSHESSGAFDEQYF

V: TRBV25-1
D: -
CDR3: CASSHGNRGYTF

V: TRBV11-1
D: -
CDR3: CASSWGDGVSYEQYF

V: TRBV9
D: -
CDR3: CASSSTGTTLSYEQYF

V: TRBV6-5
D: TRBD1
CDR3: CASSITGVNTGELFF

V: TRBV27
D: TRBD2
CDR3: CASSVGGGKNIQYF

V: TRBV29-1
D: -
CDR3: CSGGNSEQFF

V: TRBV5-5
D: -
CDR3: CASSLASVNEQFF

V: TRBV18
D: TRBD2
CDR3: CASSSGTSGEYEQYF

V: TRBV4-3
D: TRBD1
CDR3: CASSQDRDRSDPSYNEQFF

V: TRBV5-1
D: -
CDR3: CASSLAGRKETQYF

V: TRBV24-1
D: -
CDR3: CATSESRGANYGYTF

V: TRBV7-2
D: -
CDR3: CASSELGIGAFF

V: TRBV4-1
D: TRBD1
CDR3: CASSQDRWSNYGYTF

V: TRBV20-1
D: -
CDR3: CSARDQGLSPEQFF

V: TRBV5-1
D: -
CDR3: CASSAGSAWEQYF

V: TRBV28
D: TRBD1
CDR3: CASSSGTGYRSGANVLTF

V: TRBV28
D: -
CDR3: CASSPGSSNYGYTF

V: TRBV5-1
D: TRBD1
CDR3: CASSLTGQLNTEAFF

V: TRBV7-3
D: TRBD2
CDR3: CASSLIGLATDTQYF

V: TRBV6-1
D: TRBD1
CDR3: CASSDDRELYEQYF

V: TRBV27
D: TRBD1
CDR3: CASSSPADRGKEQYF

V: TRBV6-6
D: TRBD2
CDR3: CASSYSSGGGEQFF

V: TRBV6-1
D: -
CDR3: CASSAAVLYEQYF